A selection of T cell receptor beta chains follows, all from one sample in a study of blood T cell repertoires in COVID-19. Some clones are missing from TCRdb's copy, which holds only in-frame ones; the method was immunoSEQ multiplex PCR. The table shows about 82,000 clones, with 75% to 85% occurring only once. The material sequenced was peripheral blood. These receptor sequences come from a woman in her thirties or forties with active or convalescent COVID-19. The CDR3 runs from the conserved cysteine through the conserved F or W. A D gene is named only where the DNA matches it firmly. Size tells how often a clone was seen (once, few, many) or the class of an expanded clone, and some rows leave it out.

TRBJ1-1,TRBD1,TRBV27,15,-,TGTGCCAGCAGTTTAGGGACAGGGTCGACCGCTGAAGCTTTCTTT,CASSLGTGSTAEAFF
TRBJ1-2,-,TRBV11-2,13,-,TGTGCCAGCAGCTTAGCGGACTTCTATGGCTACACCTTC,CASSLADFYGYTF
TRBJ2-7,-,TRBV6-5,14,-,TGTGCCAGCAGTTCCAGACAGCTACTCTACGAGCAGTACTTC,CASSSRQLLYEQYF
TRBJ1-1,-,TRBV28,15,once,TGTGCCAGCAGTTTATTCGTCAGCGGGGACACTGAAGCTTTCTTT,CASSLFVSGDTEAFF
TRBJ2-5,-,TRBV7-8,14,-,TGTGCCAGCAGCTTATTGGGGAGTCGGGAGACCCAGTACTTC,CASSLLGSRETQYF
TRBJ2-7,-,TRBV5-4,13,-,TGTGCCAGCAGCTTGGACAGACAATACGAGCAGTACTTC,CASSLDRQYEQYF
TRBJ2-2,TRBD2,TRBV2,15,-,TGTGCCAGCAGGCCCCGGACTAGCAGCACCGGGGAGCTGTTTTTT,CASRPRTSSTGELFF
TRBJ2-3,TRBD2,TRBV7-3,17,-,TGTGCCAGCAGCTTAACCCTAGCGGGGGGTGGCCTAGATACGCAGTATTTT,CASSLTLAGGGLDTQYF
TRBJ2-4,TRBD2,TRBV4-1,15,-,TGCGCCAGCAGCCAAGACCGTTCGGGGGGAAACATTCAGTACTTC,CASSQDRSGGNIQYF
TRBJ1-2,TRBD1,TRBV9,15,-,TGTGCCAGCAGCTCCCCCGGGACAGGGACCTATGGCTACACCTTC,CASSSPGTGTYGYTF
TRBJ1-2,-,TRBV29-1,12,once,TGCAGCGTGATTGACTACGTCTATGGCTACACCTTC,CSVIDYVYGYTF
TRBJ1-6,TRBD1,TRBV10-3,15,-,TGTGCCATCAGTGAGTCGAATCAGGGGGGACCACCCCTCCACTTT,CAISESNQGGPPLHF
TRBJ2-5,-,TRBV5-4,13,-,TGTGCCAGCAGCTTGGATCGGCGGGAGACCCAGTACTTC,CASSLDRRETQYF
TRBJ2-1,-,TRBV4-1,16,-,TGCGCCAGCAGCCAAGTCCCAGGGGGGTCGTGGAATGAGCAGTTCTTC,CASSQVPGGSWNEQFF
TRBJ2-3,TRBD2,TRBV6-5,15,-,TGTGCCAGCAGCCTAGCGGGGGATACCCGATACACGCAGTATTTT,CASSLAGDTRYTQYF
TRBJ2-6,-,TRBV18,18,-,TGTGCCAGCTCACCCCTGCCGACAACCATCTCTGGGGCCAACGTCCTGACTTTC,CASSPLPTTISGANVLTF
TRBJ2-3,-,TRBV7-3,15,-,TGTGCCAGCAGCCTGAGACCCGGGGGCACAGATACGCAGTATTTT,CASSLRPGGTDTQYF
TRBJ2-5,-,TRBV6-5,16,-,TGTGCCAGCAGTTACTCCCTGACTAGGGCTAGAGAGACCCAGTACTTC,CASSYSLTRARETQYF
TRBJ2-5,-,TRBV11-2,18,-,TGTGCCAGCAGCCTTCTTCATCCGGGGAGGAAGTACCAAGAGACCCAGTACTTC,CASSLLHPGRKYQETQYF
TRBJ2-7,-,TRBV5-8,17,-,TGTGCCAGCAGATTACAGCGCGGGTCAGGGGATGGCTACGAGCAGTACTTC,CASRLQRGSGDGYEQYF
TRBJ2-7,TRBD2,TRBV6-5,15,-,TGTGCCAGCAGTTATAGCGGGAGCGTACTCTACGAGCAGTACTTC,CASSYSGSVLYEQYF
TRBJ2-3,TRBD2,TRBV7-9,17,-,TGTGCCAGCAGCCGCGGGGGTGGGCAGCGCATCTTCGATACGCAGTATTTT,CASSRGGGQRIFDTQYF
TRBJ2-1,-,TRBV27,14,-,TGTGCCAGCAGCCCCCCTTGGGGGCCGAGCTGGCAGTTCTTC,CASSPPWGPSWQFF
TRBJ2-3,-,TRBV7-3,15,-,TGTGCCAGCAGCCGAGGGCCCAGCCTCACAGATACGCAGTATTTT,CASSRGPSLTDTQYF
TRBJ2-1,TRBD2,TRBV9,15,-,TGTGCCAGCAGCGTACTAGCGGGAGCCGGCAATGAGCAGTTCTTC,CASSVLAGAGNEQFF
TRBJ2-1,-,TRBV11-3,15,-,TGTGCCAGCAGCACCGGACAGTCACTATATAATGAGCAGTTCTTC,CASSTGQSLYNEQFF
TRBJ1-2,-,TRBV5-1,13,few,TGCGCCAGCAGCTTGGAACCACAGTTTGGCTACACCTTC,CASSLEPQFGYTF
TRBJ1-1,-,TRBV28,16,-,TGTGCCAGCAGTTTATCGGAAGGCAGGGGCGGTACTGAAGCTTTCTTT,CASSLSEGRGGTEAFF
TRBJ2-4,TRBD1,TRBV12-3/TRBV12-4,12,-,TGTGCCAGCAGTGGGACAGGGGACATTCAGTACTTC,CASSGTGDIQYF
TRBJ2-7,-,TRBV27,14,-,TGTGCCAGCAAGGTCCAGGGGAGCTCCTACGAGCAGTACTTC,CASKVQGSSYEQYF
TRBJ1-5,TRBD1,TRBV25-1,18,-,TGTGCCAGCAGTGAGCCCCCCGGGACAGCCTATAGCAATCAGCCCCAGCATTTT,CASSEPPGTAYSNQPQHF
TRBJ2-1,TRBD2,TRBV7-2,14,-,TGTGCCAGCAGCTTATCTAGCGGGAAATTTGAGCAGTTCTTC,CASSLSSGKFEQFF
TRBJ2-7,-,TRBV19,16,-,TGTGCCAGTTGGATGAGACAGGGGAGGGTCACCTACGAGCAGTACTTC,CASWMRQGRVTYEQYF
TRBJ2-1,-,TRBV24-1,16,-,TGTGCCACCAGTGATTTCGGCGGTACTACCTACAATGAGCAGTTCTTC,CATSDFGGTTYNEQFF
TRBJ2-5,TRBD2,TRBV19,12,-,TGTGCCAGTAGTGAGACGGGGGGGACCCAGTACTTC,CASSETGGTQYF
TRBJ2-7,-,TRBV7-2,15,once,TGTGCCAGCAGCTTAGGAAGGACAGCACCCTACGAGCAGTACTTC,CASSLGRTAPYEQYF
TRBJ2-2,-,TRBV7-3,16,-,TGTGCCAGCAGCCCCCGCCCTGGGGGCGGCACCGGGGAGCTGTTTTTT,CASSPRPGGGTGELFF
TRBJ1-1,TRBD1,TRBV7-2,15,-,TGTGCCAGCAGCCCGACAGGGGGCGCGAACACTGAAGCTTTCTTT,CASSPTGGANTEAFF
TRBJ2-1,TRBD2,TRBV4-3,13,-,TGCGCCAGCAGCCAAGTTGTCGGGGGGGAGCAGTTCTTC,CASSQVVGGEQFF